This passage covers 10 T cell receptor beta chains from one sample sequenced in a study of blood T cell repertoires in COVID-19. TCRdb's copy holds only in-frame clones and misses some; the assay was immunoSEQ multiplex PCR. The table shows some 87,000 clones, with 83% occurring only once. Material for sequencing was peripheral blood. The source is an elderly man with active or convalescent COVID-19.

The chain combines TRBV30 with TRBJ1-3, with 7 bases aligning to TRBD1. Trimming took 3 bases from V and 0 from J; bases not matched to a gene: 8. The CDR3 covers 16 residues. Germline CDR1 GTSNPN, CDR2 SVGIG (reference sequence). CDR3 DNA sequence: TGTGCCTGGAGAGACGGGACAGTAAGCTCTGGAAACACCATATATTTT. Amino acid sequence: CAWRDGTVSSGNTIYF.

CDR3 DNA sequence: TGTGCCAGCAGCTTAGCCGGGACTGGCACTAATGAAAAACTGTTTTTT. As protein: CASSLAGTGTNEKLFF. The V and J genes are TRBV3-1 (or the pseudogene TRBV3-2) and TRBJ1-4, with a tentative D call TRBD1 (5 bases). The germline V gene has CDR1 LGHDT and CDR2 YNNKEL (reference sequence). The CDR3 consists of 16 residues. Trimming stripped 5 bases from V and 2 bases from J, with 15 bases between.

The chain carries TRBV30 and TRBJ1-1; tentatively, D is TRBD1 (5 bases). This CDR3 has 12 amino acids. Trimming stripped 4 bases from V and 7 bases from J, with 13 bases between. Germline lookup yields CDR1 GTSNPN and CDR2 SVGIG (reference sequence). CDR3 protein: CAWTPKRGEAFF. The CDR3 DNA reads TGTGCCTGGACCCCAAAAAGGGGTGAAGCTTTCTTT. The entire variable domain, with the rest obtained from reference TRBV30 and TRBJ1-1, is as follows: SQTIHQWPATLVQPVGSPLSLECTVEGTSNPNLYWYRQAAGRGLQLLFYSVGIGQISSEVPQNLSASRPQDRQFILSSKKLLLSDSGFYLCAWTPKRGEAFFGQGTRLTVV.

The DNA for the CDR3 is TGTGCCAGCAATAGAGATTTCGATCAGCCCCAGCATTTT. Translating it yields CASNRDFDQPQHF. The chain couples TRBV7-8 to TRBJ1-5; D gene unclear. Germline CDR1 is SGHVS and CDR2 is FQNEAQ. V lost 7 bases and J 5 bases, leaving 12 bases between the germline ends. The length of the CDR3 is 13 residues.

This sequence joins TRBV12-3 or TRBV12-4 and TRBJ2-3, with D maybe TRBD1 (5 bases). Trimming left V 5 bases short and J 10 bases short, with 16 bases between. This CDR3 spans 13 amino acids. The chain's CDR3 is CASSTGPIQPQYF. CDR3 in DNA: TGTGCCAGCAGTACAGGTCCTATCCAGCCGCAGTATTTT.

The CDR3 region has the DNA TGCGCCAGCAGCCCCGGTTTTAGCCCAGCCCAAGAGACCCAGTACTTC. It translates to CASSPGFSPAQETQYF. The chain combines TRBV4-1 with TRBJ2-5; unclear D gene. Germline V gene data show CDR1 as MGHRA and CDR2 as YSYEKL. The CDR3 contains 16 residues. V was pared by 4 bases and J by 1 base, with 16 bases between.

CDR3 nucleotides: TGTGCCAGCAGTTTATCCCAGGGCTATAATTCACCCCTCCACTTT. It specifies CASSLSQGYNSPLHF. The rearrangement uses TRBV27 and TRBJ1-6; D possibly corresponds to TRBD1 (5 bases). V dropped 0 bases and J dropped 3 bases, with 6 bases sitting between them. The CDR3 length is 15 residues. CDR1 is MNHEY, CDR2 SMNVEV, per germline (reference sequence).

The V call is TRBV10-1, the J call TRBJ2-1; D perhaps matches TRBD2 (7 bases). The CDR3 is 18 amino acids. Germline CDR1 WNHNN, CDR2 SYGVQD (reference sequence). The germline V and J ends were trimmed by 2 bases and 8 bases, with 25 bases remaining between them. CDR3: CASSERGGQSQRLDEQFF. CDR3 DNA: TGCGCCAGCAGTGAGAGGGGGGGGCAGTCCCAAAGGCTGGATGAGCAGTTCTTC.

The chain links TRBV5-1 to TRBJ1-4; D gene uncertain. CDR1 SGHRS and CDR2 YFSETQ come from the germline V gene. The V end was cut by 5 bases, the J end by 0 bases, with 11 bases between. The CDR3 consists of 15 residues. The CDR3: CASSYDTATNEKLFF. The CDR3 nucleotides read TGCGCCAGCAGTTACGACACTGCAACTAATGAAAAACTGTTTTTT.

J is TRBJ1-1 and V is TRBV5-1, with D maybe TRBD1 (6 bases). Germline V CDR1 and CDR2: SGHRS, YFSETQ. The ends were cut back, 3 bases at V and 4 bases at J, with 13 bases in the middle. The CDR3 is 14 amino acids. The CDR3 region has the DNA TGCGCCAGCAGCTCGACAGGTTTTGGCACTGAAGCTTTCTTT. Protein product: CASSSTGFGTEAFF.